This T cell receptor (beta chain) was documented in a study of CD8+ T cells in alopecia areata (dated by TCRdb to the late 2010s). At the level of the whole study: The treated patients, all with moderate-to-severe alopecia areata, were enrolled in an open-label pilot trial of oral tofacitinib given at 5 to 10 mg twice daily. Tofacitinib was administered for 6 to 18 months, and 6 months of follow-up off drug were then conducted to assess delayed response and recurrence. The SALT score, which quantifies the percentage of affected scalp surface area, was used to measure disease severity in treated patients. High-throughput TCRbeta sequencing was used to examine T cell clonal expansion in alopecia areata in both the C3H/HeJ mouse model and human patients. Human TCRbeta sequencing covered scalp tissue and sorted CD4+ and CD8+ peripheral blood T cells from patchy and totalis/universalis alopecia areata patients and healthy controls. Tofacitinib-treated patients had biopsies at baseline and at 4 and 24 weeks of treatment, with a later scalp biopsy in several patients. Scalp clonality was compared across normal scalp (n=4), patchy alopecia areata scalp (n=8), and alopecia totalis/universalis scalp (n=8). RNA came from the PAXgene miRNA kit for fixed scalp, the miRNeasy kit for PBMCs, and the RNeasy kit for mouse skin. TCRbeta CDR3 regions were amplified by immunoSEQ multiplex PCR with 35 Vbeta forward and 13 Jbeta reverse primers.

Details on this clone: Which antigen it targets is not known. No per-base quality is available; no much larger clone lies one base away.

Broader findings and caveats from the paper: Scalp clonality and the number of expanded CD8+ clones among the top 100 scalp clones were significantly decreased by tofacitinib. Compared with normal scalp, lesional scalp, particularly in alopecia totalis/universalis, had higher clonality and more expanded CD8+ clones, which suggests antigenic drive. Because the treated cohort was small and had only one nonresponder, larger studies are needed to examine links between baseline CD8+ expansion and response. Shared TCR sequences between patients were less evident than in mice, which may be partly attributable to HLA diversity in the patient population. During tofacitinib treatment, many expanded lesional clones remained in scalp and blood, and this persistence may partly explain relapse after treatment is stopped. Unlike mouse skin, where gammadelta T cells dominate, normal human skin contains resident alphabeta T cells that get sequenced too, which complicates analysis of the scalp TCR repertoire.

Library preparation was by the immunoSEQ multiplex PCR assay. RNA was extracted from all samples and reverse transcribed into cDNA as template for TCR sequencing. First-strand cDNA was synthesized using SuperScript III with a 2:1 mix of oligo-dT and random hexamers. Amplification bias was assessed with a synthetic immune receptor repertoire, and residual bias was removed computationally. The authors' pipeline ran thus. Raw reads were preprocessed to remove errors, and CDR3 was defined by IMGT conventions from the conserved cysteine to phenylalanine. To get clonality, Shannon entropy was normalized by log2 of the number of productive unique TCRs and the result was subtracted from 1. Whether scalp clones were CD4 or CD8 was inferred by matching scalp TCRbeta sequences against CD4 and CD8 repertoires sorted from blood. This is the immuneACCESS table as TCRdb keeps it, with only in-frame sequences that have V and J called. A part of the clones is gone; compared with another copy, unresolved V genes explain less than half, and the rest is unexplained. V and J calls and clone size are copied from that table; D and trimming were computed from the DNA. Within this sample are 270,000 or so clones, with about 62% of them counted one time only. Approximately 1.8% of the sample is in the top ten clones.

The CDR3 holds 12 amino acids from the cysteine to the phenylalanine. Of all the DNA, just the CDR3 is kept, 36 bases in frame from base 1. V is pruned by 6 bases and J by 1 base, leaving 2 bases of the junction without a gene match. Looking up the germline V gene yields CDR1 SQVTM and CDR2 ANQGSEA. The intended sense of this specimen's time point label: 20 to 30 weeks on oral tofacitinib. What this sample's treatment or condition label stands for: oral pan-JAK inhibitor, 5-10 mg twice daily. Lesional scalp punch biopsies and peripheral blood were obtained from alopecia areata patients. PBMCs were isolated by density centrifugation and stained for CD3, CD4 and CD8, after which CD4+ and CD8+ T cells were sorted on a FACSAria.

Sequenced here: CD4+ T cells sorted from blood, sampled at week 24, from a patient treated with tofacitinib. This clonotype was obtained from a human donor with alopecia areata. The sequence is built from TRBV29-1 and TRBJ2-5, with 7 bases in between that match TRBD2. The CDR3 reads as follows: CSVAGSQETQYF. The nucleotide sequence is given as TGCAGCGTAGCGGGGTCCCAAGAGACCCAGTACTTC.